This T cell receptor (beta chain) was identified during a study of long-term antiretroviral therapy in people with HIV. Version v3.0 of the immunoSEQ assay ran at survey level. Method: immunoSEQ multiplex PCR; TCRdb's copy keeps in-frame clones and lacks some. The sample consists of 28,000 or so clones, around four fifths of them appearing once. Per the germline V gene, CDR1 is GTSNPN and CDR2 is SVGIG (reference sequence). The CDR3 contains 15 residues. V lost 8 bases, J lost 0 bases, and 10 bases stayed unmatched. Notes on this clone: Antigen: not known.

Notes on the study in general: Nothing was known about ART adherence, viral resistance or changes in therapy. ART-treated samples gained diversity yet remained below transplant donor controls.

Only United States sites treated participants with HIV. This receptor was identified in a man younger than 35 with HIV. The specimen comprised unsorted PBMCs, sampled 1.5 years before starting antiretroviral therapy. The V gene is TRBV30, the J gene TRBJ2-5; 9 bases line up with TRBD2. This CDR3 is CAGGTSGFYQETQYF. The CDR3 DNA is TGTGCCGGAGGAACTAGCGGGTTTTACCAAGAGACCCAGTACTTC.